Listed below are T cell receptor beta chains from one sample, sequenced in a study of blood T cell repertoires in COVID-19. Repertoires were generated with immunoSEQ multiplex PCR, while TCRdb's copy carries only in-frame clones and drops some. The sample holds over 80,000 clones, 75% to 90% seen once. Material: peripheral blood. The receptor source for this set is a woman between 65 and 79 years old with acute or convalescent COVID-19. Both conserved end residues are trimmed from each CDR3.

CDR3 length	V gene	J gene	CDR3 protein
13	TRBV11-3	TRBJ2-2	ASSVYSGGSGELF
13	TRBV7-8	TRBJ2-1	ASSLERGGRVEQF
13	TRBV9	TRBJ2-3	ASSVVSSPTDTQY
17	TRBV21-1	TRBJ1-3	ASSKDDRRQVKSRDTIY
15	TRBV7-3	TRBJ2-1	ASSPGPGREAYNEQF
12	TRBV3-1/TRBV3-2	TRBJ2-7	ASSQNRGSHEQY
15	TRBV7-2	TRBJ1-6	ASSPRTGLSYNSPLH
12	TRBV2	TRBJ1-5	ASRGQPPNQPQH
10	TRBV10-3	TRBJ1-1	AISGLDSEAF
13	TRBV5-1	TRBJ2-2	ASSLEGASAGELF
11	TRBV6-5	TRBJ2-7	ASNRQGTYEQY
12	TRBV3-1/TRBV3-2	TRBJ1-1	ASSQDGGGTEAF
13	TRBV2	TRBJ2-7	ASSENSMSSYEQY
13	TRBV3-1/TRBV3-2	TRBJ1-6	ASSQTGSYNSPLH
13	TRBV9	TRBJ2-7	ASTPGDRFSYEQY
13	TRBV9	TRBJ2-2	ARVKQEGNTGELF
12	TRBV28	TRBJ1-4	ASSLNGPWEKLF
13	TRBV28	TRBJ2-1	ASSMTGGLYNEQF
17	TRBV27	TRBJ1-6	ASSLKGGPPSSYNSPLH
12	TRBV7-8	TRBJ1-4	ASSRDRVNGELF
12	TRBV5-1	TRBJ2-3	ASSIQGFIDTQY
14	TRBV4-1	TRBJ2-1	ASSDAGLVSYNEQF
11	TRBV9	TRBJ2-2	ASSPTPAGELF
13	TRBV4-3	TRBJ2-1	ASSHLGLAGGEQF
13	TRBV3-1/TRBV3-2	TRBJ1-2	ASSRRDRASYGYT
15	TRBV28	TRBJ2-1	ASSRELAASAYNEQF
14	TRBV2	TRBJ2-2	ASSSGLAGGTGELF
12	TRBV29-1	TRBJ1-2	SVEGGTGVYGYT
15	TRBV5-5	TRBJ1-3	ASSSDPGSRVGNTIY
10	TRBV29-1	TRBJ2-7	SVEAGSYEQY
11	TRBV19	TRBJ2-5	ASSIRRGDSEY
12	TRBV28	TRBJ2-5	ASSLGGLGETQY
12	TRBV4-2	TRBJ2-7	ASSQAGRGYEQY
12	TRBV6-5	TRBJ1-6	ASSSQGLGSPLH
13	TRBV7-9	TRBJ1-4	ASSFIRGLNEKLF
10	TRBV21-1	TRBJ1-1	ASTPPRREAF
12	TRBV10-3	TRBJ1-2	AISVLDNNYGYT
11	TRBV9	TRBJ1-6	ASSVVYDSPLH
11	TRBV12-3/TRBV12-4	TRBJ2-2	ASSLASTGELF
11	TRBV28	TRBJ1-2	ASYEGGGYGYT
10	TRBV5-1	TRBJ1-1	ASSSGTAEAF
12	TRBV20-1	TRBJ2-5	SASIGALQETQY
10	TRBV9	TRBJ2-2	ASSVVHGELF
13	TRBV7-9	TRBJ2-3	ASSTGTDGTDTQY
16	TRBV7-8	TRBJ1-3	ASSLVRTGITSGNTIY
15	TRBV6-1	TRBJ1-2	ASSEVGTWGAPYGYT
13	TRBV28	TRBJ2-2	ASSLSGSGTGELF
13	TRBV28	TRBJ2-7	ASSLWGTGNYEQY